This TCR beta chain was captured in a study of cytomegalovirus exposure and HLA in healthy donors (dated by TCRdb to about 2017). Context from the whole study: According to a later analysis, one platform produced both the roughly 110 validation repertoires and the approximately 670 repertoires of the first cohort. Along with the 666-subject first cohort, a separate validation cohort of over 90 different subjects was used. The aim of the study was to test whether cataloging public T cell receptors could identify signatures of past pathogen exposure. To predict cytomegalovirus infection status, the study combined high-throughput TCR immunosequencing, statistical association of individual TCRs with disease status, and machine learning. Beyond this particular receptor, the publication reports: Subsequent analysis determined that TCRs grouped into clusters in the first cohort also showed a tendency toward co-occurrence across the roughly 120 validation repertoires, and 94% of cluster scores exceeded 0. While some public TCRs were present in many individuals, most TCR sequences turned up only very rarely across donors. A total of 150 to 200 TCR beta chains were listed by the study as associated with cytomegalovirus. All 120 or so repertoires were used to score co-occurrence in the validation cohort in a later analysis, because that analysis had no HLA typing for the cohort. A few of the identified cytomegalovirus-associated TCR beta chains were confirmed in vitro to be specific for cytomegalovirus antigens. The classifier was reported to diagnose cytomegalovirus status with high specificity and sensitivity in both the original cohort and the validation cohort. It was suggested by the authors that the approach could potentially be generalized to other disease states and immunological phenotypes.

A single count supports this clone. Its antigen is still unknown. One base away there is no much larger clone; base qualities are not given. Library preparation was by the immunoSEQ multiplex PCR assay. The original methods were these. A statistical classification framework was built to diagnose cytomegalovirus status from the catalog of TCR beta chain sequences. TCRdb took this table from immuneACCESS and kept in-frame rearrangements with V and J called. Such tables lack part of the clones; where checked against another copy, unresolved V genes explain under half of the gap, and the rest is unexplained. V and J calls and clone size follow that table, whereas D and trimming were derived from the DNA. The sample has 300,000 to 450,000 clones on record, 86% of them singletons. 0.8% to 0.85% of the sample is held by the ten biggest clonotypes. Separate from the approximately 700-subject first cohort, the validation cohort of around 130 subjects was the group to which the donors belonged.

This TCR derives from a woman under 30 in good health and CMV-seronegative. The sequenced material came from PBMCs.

The CDR3 protein is CASSETGSSYEQYF. The DNA is as follows: TGTGCCAGCAGCGAGACAGGGAGCTCCTACGAGCAGTACTTC. The chain was built from TRBV5-6 and TRBJ2-7, with 7 middle bases fitting TRBD1. The germline V gene gives CDR1 as SGHDT and CDR2 as YYEEEE. V lost 4 bases and J lost 0 bases, and the count of bases not matched to a germline gene is 4. Spanning cysteine to phenylalanine, the CDR3 consists of 14 amino acids. Only CDR3 DNA remains: 42 bases, in frame from the first base. Where the CDR3 stops, the reference TRBV5-6 and TRBJ2-7 genes take over; the full variable domain is DAGVTQSPTHLIKTRGQQVTLRCSPKSGHDTVSWYQQALGQGPQFIFQYYEEEERQRGNFPDRFSGHQFPNYSSELNVNALLLGDSALYLCASSETGSSYEQYFGPGTRLTVT.